This record covers a single T cell receptor (beta chain). Its antigen remains unidentified. Method: immunoSEQ multiplex PCR; TCRdb's copy keeps in-frame clones and lacks some. The profile shows under 50,000 clones, around 86% of them singletons. The entry originates in a study of OX40 agonist ivuxolimab in advanced cancers. General study findings and limits: On average, CD8+ T cells had more expanded clones than CD4+.

V lost 3 bases to trimming and J lost 5 bases; unmatched junction nucleotides: 5. The CDR3 runs 15 residues. The germline V gene has CDR1 PRHDT and CDR2 FYEKMQ (reference sequence). The chain is built from TRBV13 and TRBJ2-1, with 9 positions matching TRBD1. The sequence was collected from an adult with an advanced solid tumor such as melanoma, head and neck, liver or kidney cancer. The sample here was CD4+ or CD8+ T cells sorted from blood, taken in a trial of the OX40 agonist ivuxolimab. The CDR3 bases are TGTGCCAGCAGCTTCGGGACAGGGCGCCACAATGAGCAGTTCTTC. Amino acids: CASSFGTGRHNEQFF.